This TCR beta chain was observed in a study of T cell changes during pregnancy in multiple sclerosis. V lost 5 bases and J lost 8, with 18 bases in between. Germline loops: CDR1 MGHDK, CDR2 SYGVNS. The CDR3 is made up of 15 amino acids. Sequenced by immunoSEQ multiplex PCR; TCRdb stores in-frame clones only, minus some. The repertoire holds about 50,000 clones, 92% seen once, with around 0.37% in the top ten. This TCR was recovered from a female donor with multiple sclerosis, enrolled in a pregnancy study. The chain couples TRBV25-1 to TRBJ1-4, with D perhaps TRBD1 (5 bases). This sample comprised CD4+ T cells from peripheral blood mononuclear cells, obtained after pregnancy. The CDR3 DNA sequence: TGTGCCAGCAGTCATCAGGGAATCGGGCTAGAAAAACTGTTTTTT. It translates to CASSHQGIGLEKLFF.